The source of this TCR beta chain is a study of beta chain features in type 1 diabetes. Germline CDR1 and CDR2: MNHNY and SVGAGI (reference sequence). The V and J ends lost 0 bases and 7 bases respectively, with 10 bases between them. There are 14 residues in the CDR3. Since all of the isolated RNA was reverse transcribed, expressed TCRB transcripts were what got sequenced. This table comes from immunoSEQ multiplex PCR, and its TCRdb copy is limited to in-frame clones, with some not included. The repertoire holds hundreds of thousands of clones, with roughly 10% as singletons. This rearrangement joins TRBV6-6 to TRBJ1-5; D remains unclear. The sample comprised naive CD4+ T cells from blood. The receptor was derived from a woman between 18 and 30 years old in good health. CDR3 region: CASSYSMGGQPQHF. The DNA of the CDR3 is TGTGCCAGCAGTTACTCGATGGGAGGGCAGCCCCAGCATTTT.